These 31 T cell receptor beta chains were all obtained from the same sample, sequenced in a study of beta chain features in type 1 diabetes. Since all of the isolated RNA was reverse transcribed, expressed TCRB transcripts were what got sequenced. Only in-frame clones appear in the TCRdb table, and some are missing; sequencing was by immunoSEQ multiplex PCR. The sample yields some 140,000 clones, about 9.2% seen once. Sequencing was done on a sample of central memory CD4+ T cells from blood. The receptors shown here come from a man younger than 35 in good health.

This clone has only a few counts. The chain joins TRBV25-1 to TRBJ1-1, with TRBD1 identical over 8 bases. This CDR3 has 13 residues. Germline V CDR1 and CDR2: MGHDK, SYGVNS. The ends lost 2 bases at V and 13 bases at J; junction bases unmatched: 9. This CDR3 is CASSEVGQGFVFF. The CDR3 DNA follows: TGTGCCAGCAGTGAAGTTGGACAGGGCTTCGTTTTCTTT.

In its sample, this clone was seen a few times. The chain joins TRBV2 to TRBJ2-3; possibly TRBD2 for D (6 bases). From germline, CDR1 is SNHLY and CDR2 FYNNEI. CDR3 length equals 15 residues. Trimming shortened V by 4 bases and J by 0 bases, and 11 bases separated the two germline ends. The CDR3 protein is CASSVRRGSTDTQYF. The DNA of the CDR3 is TGTGCCAGCAGTGTAAGGAGGGGAAGCACAGATACGCAGTATTTT. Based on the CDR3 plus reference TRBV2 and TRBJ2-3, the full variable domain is EPEVTQTPSHQVTQMGQEVILRCVPISNHLYFYWYRQILGQKVEFLVSFYNNEISEKSEIFDDQFSVERPDGSNFTLKIRSTKLEDSAMYFCASSVRRGSTDTQYFGPGTRLTVL.

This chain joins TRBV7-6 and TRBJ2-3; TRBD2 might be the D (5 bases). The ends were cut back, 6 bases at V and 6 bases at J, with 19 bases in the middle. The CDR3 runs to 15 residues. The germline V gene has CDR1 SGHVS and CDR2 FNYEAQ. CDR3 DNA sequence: TGTGCCAGCAGTACCGGGAACGGGATTTCGGATACGCAGTATTTT. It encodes CASSTGNGISDTQYF.

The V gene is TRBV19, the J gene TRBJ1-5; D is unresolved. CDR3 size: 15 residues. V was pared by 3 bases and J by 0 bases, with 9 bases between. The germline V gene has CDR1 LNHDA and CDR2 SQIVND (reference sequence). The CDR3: CASSIRGDSNQPQHF. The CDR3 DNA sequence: TGTGCCAGTAGTATCCGCGGGGATAGCAATCAGCCCCAGCATTTT.

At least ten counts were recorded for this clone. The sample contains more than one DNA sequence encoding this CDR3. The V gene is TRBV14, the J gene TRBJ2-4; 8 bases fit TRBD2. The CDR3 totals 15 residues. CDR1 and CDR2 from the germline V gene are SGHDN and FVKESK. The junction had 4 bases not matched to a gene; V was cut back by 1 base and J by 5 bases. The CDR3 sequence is CASSQGLAGQNIQYF. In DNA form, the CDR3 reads TGTGCCAGCAGCCAAGGGCTAGCGGGCCAAAACATTCAGTACTTC. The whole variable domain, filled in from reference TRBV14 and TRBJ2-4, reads EAGVTQFPSHSVIEKGQTVTLRCDPISGHDNLYWYRRVMGKEIKFLLHFVKESKQDESGMPNNRFLAERTGGTYSTLKVQPAELEDSGVYFCASSQGLAGQNIQYFGAGTRLSVL.

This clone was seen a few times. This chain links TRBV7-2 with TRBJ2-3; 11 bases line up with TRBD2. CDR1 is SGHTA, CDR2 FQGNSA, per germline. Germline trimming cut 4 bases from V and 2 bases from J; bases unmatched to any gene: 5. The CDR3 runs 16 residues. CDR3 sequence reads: CASSYRLAGFTDTQYF. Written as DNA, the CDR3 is TGTGCCAGCAGCTACCGACTAGCGGGGTTCACAGATACGCAGTATTTT.

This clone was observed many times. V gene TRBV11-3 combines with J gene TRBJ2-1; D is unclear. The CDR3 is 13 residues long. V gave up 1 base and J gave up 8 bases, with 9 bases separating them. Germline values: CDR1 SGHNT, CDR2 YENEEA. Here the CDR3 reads CASSLGRIYEQFF. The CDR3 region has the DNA TGTGCCAGCAGCTTAGGCAGGATCTATGAGCAGTTCTTC.

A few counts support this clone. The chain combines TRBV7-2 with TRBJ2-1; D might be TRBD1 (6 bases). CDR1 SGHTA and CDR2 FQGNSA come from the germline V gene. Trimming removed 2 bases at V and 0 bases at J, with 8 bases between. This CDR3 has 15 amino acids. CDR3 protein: CASSLMDSSYNEQFF. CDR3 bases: TGTGCCAGCAGCTTAATGGACAGCTCCTACAATGAGCAGTTCTTC.

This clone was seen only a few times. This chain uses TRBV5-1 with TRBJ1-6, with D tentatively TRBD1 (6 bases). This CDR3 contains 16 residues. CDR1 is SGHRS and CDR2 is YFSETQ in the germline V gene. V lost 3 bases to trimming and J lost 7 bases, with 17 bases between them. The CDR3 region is CASSSQLGQGNSPLHF. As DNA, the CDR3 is TGCGCCAGCAGCTCCCAACTCGGGCAGGGGAATTCACCCCTCCACTTT.

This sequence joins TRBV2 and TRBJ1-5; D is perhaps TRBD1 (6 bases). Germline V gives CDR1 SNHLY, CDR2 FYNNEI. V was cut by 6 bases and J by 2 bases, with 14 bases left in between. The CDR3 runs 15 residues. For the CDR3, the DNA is TGTGCCAGCAGCCCCAGGGGTAATGGCAATCAGCCCCAGCATTTT. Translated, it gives CASSPRGNGNQPQHF.

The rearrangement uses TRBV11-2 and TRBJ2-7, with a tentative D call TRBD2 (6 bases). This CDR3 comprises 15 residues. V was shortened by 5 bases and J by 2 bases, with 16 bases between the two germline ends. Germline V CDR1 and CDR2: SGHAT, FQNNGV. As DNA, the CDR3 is TGTGCCAGCAGCCGGACCGGGACTCCCACCTACGAGCAGTACTTC. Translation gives CASSRTGTPTYEQYF.

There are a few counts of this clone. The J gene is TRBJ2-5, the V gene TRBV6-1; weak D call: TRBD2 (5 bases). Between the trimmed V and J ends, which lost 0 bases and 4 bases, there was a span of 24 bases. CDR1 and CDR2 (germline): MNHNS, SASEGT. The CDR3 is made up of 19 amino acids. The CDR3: CASSEAPLLRHLGRETQYF. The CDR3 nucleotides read TGTGCCAGCAGTGAAGCGCCTCTCCTTAGGCACCTGGGGAGAGAGACCCAGTACTTC.

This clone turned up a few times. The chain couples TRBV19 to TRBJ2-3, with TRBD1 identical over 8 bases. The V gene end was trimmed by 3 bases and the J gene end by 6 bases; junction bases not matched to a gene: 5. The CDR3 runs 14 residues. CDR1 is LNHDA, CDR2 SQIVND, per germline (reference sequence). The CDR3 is CASSIGAGGDTQYF. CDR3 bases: TGTGCCAGTAGTATTGGGGCAGGGGGCGATACGCAGTATTTT.

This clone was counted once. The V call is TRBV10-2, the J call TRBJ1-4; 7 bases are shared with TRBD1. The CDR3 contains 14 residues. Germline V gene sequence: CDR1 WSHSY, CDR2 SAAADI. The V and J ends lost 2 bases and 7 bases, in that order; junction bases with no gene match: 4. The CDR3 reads CASSEEGGSEKLFF. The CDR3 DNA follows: TGCGCCAGCAGTGAGGAAGGGGGCAGTGAAAAACTGTTTTTT.

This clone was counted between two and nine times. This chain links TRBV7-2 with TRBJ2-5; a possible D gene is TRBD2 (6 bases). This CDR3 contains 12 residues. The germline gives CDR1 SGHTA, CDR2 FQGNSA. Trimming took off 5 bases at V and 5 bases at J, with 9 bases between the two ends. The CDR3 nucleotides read TGTGCCAGCAGCCCACGGGGGGAGACCCAGTACTTC. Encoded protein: CASSPRGETQYF.

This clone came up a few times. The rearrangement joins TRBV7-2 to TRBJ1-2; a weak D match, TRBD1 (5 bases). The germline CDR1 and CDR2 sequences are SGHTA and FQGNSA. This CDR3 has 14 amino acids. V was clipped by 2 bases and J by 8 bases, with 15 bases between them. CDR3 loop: CASSLIGGGYGYTF. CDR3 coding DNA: TGTGCCAGCAGCTTAATTGGGGGGGGGTACGGCTACACCTTC. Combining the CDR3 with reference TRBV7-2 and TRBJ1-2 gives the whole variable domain GAGVSQSPSNKVTEKGKDVELRCDPISGHTALYWYRQSLGQGLEFLIYFQGNSAPDKSGLPSDRFSAERTGGSVSTLTIQRTQQEDSAVYLCASSLIGGGYGYTFGSGTRLTVV.

The CDR3 loop is CASSLAGGVNTQYF. The DNA of the CDR3 is TGTGCCAGCAGCTTAGCGGGGGGGGTAAATACGCAGTATTTT. The chain is built from TRBV11-1 and TRBJ2-3; 7 bases are a match to TRBD2. CDR3 size: 14 residues. Trimming cost V 0 bases and J 7 bases; bases outside gene matches: 4. Germline CDR1 reads SGHAT; CDR2 reads FQDESV (reference sequence). Supplemented by reference TRBV11-1 and TRBJ2-3, the full variable domain reads EAEVAQSPRYKITEKSQAVAFWCDPISGHATLYWYRQILGQGPELLVQFQDESVVDDSQLPKDRFSAERLKGVDSTLKIQPAELGDSAMYLCASSLAGGVNTQYFGPGTRLTVL.

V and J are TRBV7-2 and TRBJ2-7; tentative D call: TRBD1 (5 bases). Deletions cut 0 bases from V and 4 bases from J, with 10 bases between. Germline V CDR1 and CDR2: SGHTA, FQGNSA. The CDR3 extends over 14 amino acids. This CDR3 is CASSLAGAGYEQYF. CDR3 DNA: TGTGCCAGCAGCTTAGCAGGGGCAGGGTACGAGCAGTACTTC.

The CDR3 DNA sequence: TGCGCCAGCAGCCCCTGGACAGGGGGCTCCCTCTACGAGCAGTACTTC. Translation: CASSPWTGGSLYEQYF. The V call is TRBV5-1, the J call TRBJ2-5; 11 nucleotides line up with TRBD1. The J call may be faulty, since TRBJ2-7 better matches the DNA end. CDR1 is SGHRS and CDR2 is YFSETQ in the germline V gene. There are 16 residues in the CDR3.

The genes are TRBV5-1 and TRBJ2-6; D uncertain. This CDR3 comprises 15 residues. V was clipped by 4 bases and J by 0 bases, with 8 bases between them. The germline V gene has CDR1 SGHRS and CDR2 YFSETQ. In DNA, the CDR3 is TGCGCCAGCAGCCCCGCGTTCTCTGGGGCCAACGTCCTGACTTTC. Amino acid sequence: CASSPAFSGANVLTF. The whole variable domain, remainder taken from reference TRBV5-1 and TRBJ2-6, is KAGVTQTPRYLIKTRGQQVTLSCSPISGHRSVSWYQQTPGQGLQFLFEYFSETQRNKGNFPGRFSGRQFSNSRSEMNVSTLELGDSALYLCASSPAFSGANVLTFGAGSRLTVL.

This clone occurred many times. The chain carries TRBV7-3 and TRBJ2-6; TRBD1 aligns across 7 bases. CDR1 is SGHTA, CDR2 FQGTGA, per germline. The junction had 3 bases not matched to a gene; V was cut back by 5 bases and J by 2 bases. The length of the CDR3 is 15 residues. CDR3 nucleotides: TGTGCCAGCAGCCCCGGACAGGCTGGGGCCAACGTCCTGACTTTC. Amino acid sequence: CASSPGQAGANVLTF.

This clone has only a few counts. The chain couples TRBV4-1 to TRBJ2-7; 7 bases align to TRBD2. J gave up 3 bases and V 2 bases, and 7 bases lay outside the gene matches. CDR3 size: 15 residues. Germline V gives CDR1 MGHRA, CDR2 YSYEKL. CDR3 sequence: CASSQQSGGVYEQYF. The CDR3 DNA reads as TGCGCCAGCAGCCAACAGAGTGGGGGGGTCTACGAGCAGTACTTC.

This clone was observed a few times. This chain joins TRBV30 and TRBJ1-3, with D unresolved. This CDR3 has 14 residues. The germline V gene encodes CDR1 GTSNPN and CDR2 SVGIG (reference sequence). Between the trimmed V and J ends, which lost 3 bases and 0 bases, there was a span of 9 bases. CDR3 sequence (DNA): TGTGCCTGGAGAGACACCCGCTCTGGAAACACCATATATTTT. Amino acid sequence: CAWRDTRSGNTIYF.

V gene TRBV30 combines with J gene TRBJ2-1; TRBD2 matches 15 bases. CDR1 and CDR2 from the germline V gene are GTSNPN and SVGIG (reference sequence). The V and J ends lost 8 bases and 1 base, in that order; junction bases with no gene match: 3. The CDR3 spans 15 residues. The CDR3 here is CAGTSGGSSYNEQFF. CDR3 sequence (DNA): TGTGCCGGGACTAGCGGGGGGTCTTCCTACAATGAGCAGTTCTTC.

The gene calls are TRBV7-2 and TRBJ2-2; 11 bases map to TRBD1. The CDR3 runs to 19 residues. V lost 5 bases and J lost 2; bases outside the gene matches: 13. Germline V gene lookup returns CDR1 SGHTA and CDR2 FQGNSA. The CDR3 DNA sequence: TGTGCCAGCAGCCGAGCCGGGACAGGGGGAGGCCTTAACACCGGGGAGCTGTTTTTT. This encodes CASSRAGTGGGLNTGELFF.

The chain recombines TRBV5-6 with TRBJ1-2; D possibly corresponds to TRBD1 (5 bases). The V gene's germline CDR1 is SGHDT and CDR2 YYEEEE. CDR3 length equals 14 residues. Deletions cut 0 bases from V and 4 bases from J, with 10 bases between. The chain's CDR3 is CASSLGQGGYGYTF. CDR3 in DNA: TGTGCCAGCAGCTTGGGTCAGGGAGGCTATGGCTACACCTTC.

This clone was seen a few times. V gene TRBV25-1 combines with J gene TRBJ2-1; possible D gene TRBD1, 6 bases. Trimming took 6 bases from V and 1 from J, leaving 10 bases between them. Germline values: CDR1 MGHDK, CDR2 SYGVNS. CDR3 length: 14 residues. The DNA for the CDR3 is TGTGCCAGCAGCCGAGGGGGATCCTACAATGAGCAGTTCTTC. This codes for CASSRGGSYNEQFF.

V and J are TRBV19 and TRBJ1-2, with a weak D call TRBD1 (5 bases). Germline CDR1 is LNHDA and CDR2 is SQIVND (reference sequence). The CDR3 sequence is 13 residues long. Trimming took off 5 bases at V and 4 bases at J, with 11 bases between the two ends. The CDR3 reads CASSPGEGYGYTF. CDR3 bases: TGTGCCAGTAGTCCGGGGGAGGGCTATGGCTACACCTTC.

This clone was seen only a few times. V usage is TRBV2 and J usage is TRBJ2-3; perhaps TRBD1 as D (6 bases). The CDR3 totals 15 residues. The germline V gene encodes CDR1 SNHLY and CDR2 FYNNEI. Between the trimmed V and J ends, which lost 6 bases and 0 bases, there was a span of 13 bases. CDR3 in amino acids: CASSRDKGSTDTQYF. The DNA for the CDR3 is TGTGCCAGCAGCCGGGACAAGGGGAGCACAGATACGCAGTATTTT.

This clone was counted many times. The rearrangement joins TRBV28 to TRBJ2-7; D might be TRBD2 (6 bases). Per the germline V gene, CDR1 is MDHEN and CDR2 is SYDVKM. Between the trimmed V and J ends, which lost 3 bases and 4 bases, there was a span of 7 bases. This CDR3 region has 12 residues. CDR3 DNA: TGTGCCAGCAGTTTCGGGAGATACGAGCAGTACTTC. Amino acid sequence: CASSFGRYEQYF. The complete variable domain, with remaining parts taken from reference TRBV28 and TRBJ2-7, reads DVKVTQSSRYLVKRTGEKVFLECVQDMDHENMFWYRQDPGLGLRLIYFSYDVKMKEKGDIPEGYSVSREKKERFSLILESASTNQTSMYLCASSFGRYEQYFGPGTRLTVT.

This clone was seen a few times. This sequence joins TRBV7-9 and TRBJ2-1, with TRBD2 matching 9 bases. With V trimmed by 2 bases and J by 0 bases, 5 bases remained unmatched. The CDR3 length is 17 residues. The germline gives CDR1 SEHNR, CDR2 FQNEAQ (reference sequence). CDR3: CASSLSASGVSYNEQFF. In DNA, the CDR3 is TGTGCCAGCAGCTTATCGGCTAGCGGGGTCTCCTACAATGAGCAGTTCTTC.